The clone carrying this TCR beta chain was counted between two and nine times. Its specificity is unknown. Using a J-beta primer mix together with a sample-barcoded 5' primer, a second PCR was run for roughly 7 to 11 cycles. TCRdb re-called the 5' RACE reads through MiXCR, storing one row per CDR3 protein. The table records fewer than 1.5 million distinct CDR3 sequences, 42% of them present only once. This record comes from a study of blood T cells in healthy people across ages. The study, taken as a whole, reports: Higher diversity and more naive CD4+ cells were features of long-lived donors, compared to aged donors.

In germline, CDR1 is LGHDT, CDR2 YNNKEL (reference sequence). The CDR3 loop spans 15 amino acids. V dropped 0 bases and J dropped 8 bases, with 14 bases sitting between them. The sequenced sample was blood. The chain combines TRBV3-1 with TRBJ2-1; the D is unclear. The clonotype comes from a woman younger than 30 in good health. CDR3 bases: TGTGCCAGCAGCCAAGAGACGGTGGAGCGATATGAGCAGTTCTTC. Protein product: CASSQETVERYEQFF.